This is a list of T cell receptor beta chains from one sample in a study of beta chain features in type 1 diabetes. Clones were read by immunoSEQ multiplex PCR, and TCRdb kept only the in-frame ones, dropping some. The data contain 120,000 or so clones, 16% of them singletons. Sequencing was carried out using central memory CD4+ T cells from blood. The receptors were gathered from a man aged 25-40 years with type 1 diabetes. Each CDR3 is given with its conserved first and last residue. A D gene is named only where the DNA matches it firmly. Expanded clones get a size class; other rows say once, few or many, or leave the size out.

v_gene: TRBV7-9; abundance: few; d_gene: -; j_gene: TRBJ2-7; CDR3aa: CASSLSQAVHEQYF; CDR3nt: TGTGCCAGCAGCTTAAGTCAGGCCGTCCACGAGCAGTACTTC
v_gene: TRBV5-6; abundance: -; d_gene: -; j_gene: TRBJ1-5; CDR3aa: CASSSNWTEFGNQPQHF; CDR3nt: TGTGCCAGCAGCTCTAACTGGACAGAGTTCGGCAATCAGCCCCAGCATTTT
v_gene: TRBV4-3; abundance: few; d_gene: -; j_gene: TRBJ2-1; CDR3aa: CASSQEDSSYNEQFF; CDR3nt: TGCGCCAGCAGCCAAGAGGACAGCTCCTACAATGAGCAGTTCTTC
v_gene: TRBV5-1; abundance: once; d_gene: -; j_gene: TRBJ2-1; CDR3aa: CASSLNRAYEQFF; CDR3nt: TGCGCCAGCAGCTTGAACAGGGCCTATGAGCAGTTCTTC
v_gene: TRBV7-2; abundance: many; d_gene: -; j_gene: TRBJ1-6; CDR3aa: CASSLNGRNSPLHF; CDR3nt: TGTGCCAGCAGCTTAAACGGCAGGAATTCACCCCTCCACTTT
v_gene: TRBV7-2; abundance: -; d_gene: -; j_gene: TRBJ2-1; CDR3aa: CASSLGLYNEQFF; CDR3nt: TGTGCCAGCAGCTTAGGCCTCTACAATGAGCAGTTCTTC
v_gene: TRBV11-2; abundance: many; d_gene: -; j_gene: TRBJ1-2; CDR3aa: CASSFTGSARVRGYGYTF; CDR3nt: TGTGCCAGCAGCTTTACAGGCTCAGCGCGAGTCCGGGGGTATGGCTACACCTTC
v_gene: TRBV7-2; abundance: -; d_gene: TRBD1; j_gene: TRBJ2-7; CDR3aa: CASSPRQGGEQYF; CDR3nt: TGTGCCAGCAGCCCACGACAGGGTGGCGAGCAGTACTTC
v_gene: TRBV7-2; abundance: few; d_gene: -; j_gene: TRBJ2-3; CDR3aa: CASSPVGSITDTQYF; CDR3nt: TGTGCCAGCAGCCCGGTGGGGAGCATCACAGATACGCAGTATTTT
v_gene: TRBV29-1; abundance: few; d_gene: -; j_gene: TRBJ1-2; CDR3aa: CSVGVPGNEGYGYTF; CDR3nt: TGCAGCGTTGGAGTTCCGGGGAATGAAGGCTATGGCTACACCTTC
v_gene: TRBV30; abundance: -; d_gene: TRBD1; j_gene: TRBJ1-3; CDR3aa: CAGGTDSGNTIYF; CDR3nt: TGTGCCGGCGGGACAGACTCTGGAAACACCATATATTTT
v_gene: TRBV2; abundance: -; d_gene: -; j_gene: TRBJ1-2; CDR3aa: CASSAWTDNYGYTF; CDR3nt: TGTGCCAGCAGTGCGTGGACAGACAACTATGGCTACACCTTC
v_gene: TRBV18; abundance: few; d_gene: -; j_gene: TRBJ2-5; CDR3aa: CASSPPGQETQYF; CDR3nt: TGTGCCAGCTCACCACCGGGACAAGAGACCCAGTACTTC
v_gene: TRBV18; abundance: -; d_gene: -; j_gene: TRBJ2-5; CDR3aa: CASSPRGEETQYF; CDR3nt: TGTGCCAGCTCACCACGGGGGGAAGAGACCCAGTACTTC
v_gene: TRBV7-2; abundance: -; d_gene: -; j_gene: TRBJ1-2; CDR3aa: CASSQDSQFYGYTF; CDR3nt: TGTGCCAGCAGCCAGGACAGCCAGTTCTATGGCTACACCTTC
v_gene: TRBV28; abundance: -; d_gene: -; j_gene: TRBJ1-5; CDR3aa: CASKTGSQGYSYQPQHF; CDR3nt: TGTGCCAGCAAAACGGGGTCACAGGGATATAGCTATCAGCCCCAGCATTTT
v_gene: TRBV30; abundance: -; d_gene: TRBD1; j_gene: TRBJ1-2; CDR3aa: CAWSRDSNPNYGYTF; CDR3nt: TGTGCCTGGAGTCGGGACAGCAACCCTAACTATGGCTACACCTTC
v_gene: TRBV9; abundance: few; d_gene: -; j_gene: TRBJ2-3; CDR3aa: CASSVMGGTDTQYF; CDR3nt: TGTGCCAGCAGCGTAATGGGGGGCACAGATACGCAGTATTTT
v_gene: TRBV2; abundance: few; d_gene: -; j_gene: TRBJ2-1; CDR3aa: CASSEARSHNEQFF; CDR3nt: TGTGCCAGCAGTGAAGCGCGGTCCCACAATGAGCAGTTCTTC
v_gene: TRBV9; abundance: -; d_gene: TRBD1; j_gene: TRBJ1-2; CDR3aa: CASSQGTAGDGYTF; CDR3nt: TGTGCCAGCAGCCAAGGGACAGCGGGGGACGGCTACACCTTC
v_gene: TRBV7-9; abundance: few; d_gene: -; j_gene: TRBJ1-1; CDR3aa: CASSPQSGNSEAFF; CDR3nt: TGTGCCAGCAGCCCCCAATCGGGCAATAGTGAAGCTTTCTTT
v_gene: TRBV7-2; abundance: -; d_gene: -; j_gene: TRBJ2-2; CDR3aa: CASSAGSRTGELFF; CDR3nt: TGTGCCAGCAGCGCAGGGTCGAGGACCGGGGAGCTGTTTTTT
v_gene: TRBV6-5; abundance: few; d_gene: -; j_gene: TRBJ2-5; CDR3aa: CASSYAGPYQETQYF; CDR3nt: TGTGCCAGCAGTTACGCTGGTCCCTACCAAGAGACCCAGTACTTC
v_gene: TRBV5-1; abundance: few; d_gene: TRBD2; j_gene: TRBJ2-3; CDR3aa: CASRRAGESTDTQYF; CDR3nt: TGCGCCAGCCGAAGGGCGGGGGAGAGCACAGATACGCAGTATTTT
v_gene: TRBV15; abundance: few; d_gene: -; j_gene: TRBJ2-3; CDR3aa: CATSRVISGVDTQYF; CDR3nt: TGTGCCACCAGCAGAGTTATCAGCGGAGTGGATACGCAGTATTTT
v_gene: TRBV11-2; abundance: -; d_gene: TRBD1; j_gene: TRBJ2-7; CDR3aa: CASSFEGQGLEQYF; CDR3nt: TGTGCCAGCAGCTTCGAGGGACAGGGCCTCGAGCAGTACTTC
v_gene: TRBV7-9; abundance: -; d_gene: -; j_gene: TRBJ1-1; CDR3aa: CASSLDPEAFF; CDR3nt: TGTGCCAGCAGCTTAGATCCGGAAGCTTTCTTT
v_gene: TRBV14; abundance: few; d_gene: -; j_gene: TRBJ2-3; CDR3aa: CASSQVGADTQYF; CDR3nt: TGTGCCAGCAGCCAAGTTGGGGCAGATACGCAGTATTTT
v_gene: TRBV11-2; abundance: -; d_gene: TRBD1; j_gene: TRBJ2-1; CDR3aa: CASSLGSGTARHEQFF; CDR3nt: TGTGCCAGCAGCTTAGGCTCTGGGACAGCCAGGCATGAGCAGTTCTTC
v_gene: TRBV28; abundance: medium-sized; d_gene: -; j_gene: TRBJ1-2; CDR3aa: CASIRGYDGYTF; CDR3nt: TGTGCCAGCATAAGAGGTTACGATGGCTACACCTTC
v_gene: TRBV15; abundance: -; d_gene: TRBD1; j_gene: TRBJ1-5; CDR3aa: CATSRAGGRQPQHF; CDR3nt: TGTGCCACCAGCAGAGCAGGGGGCCGTCAGCCCCAGCATTTT
v_gene: TRBV7-6; abundance: -; d_gene: TRBD2; j_gene: TRBJ2-6; CDR3aa: CASTVLLGLASPGANVLTF; CDR3nt: TGTGCCAGCACCGTCCTCCTCGGACTAGCATCACCTGGGGCCAACGTCCTGACTTTC
v_gene: TRBV7-7; abundance: -; d_gene: TRBD2; j_gene: TRBJ2-2; CDR3aa: CASSLVSGGPGELFF; CDR3nt: TGTGCCAGCAGCTTAGTGAGCGGGGGGCCCGGGGAGCTGTTTTTT
v_gene: TRBV29-1; abundance: once; d_gene: -; j_gene: TRBJ2-5; CDR3aa: CSVEGSVQETQYF; CDR3nt: TGCAGCGTTGAAGGGTCAGTTCAAGAGACCCAGTACTTC
v_gene: TRBV18; abundance: -; d_gene: TRBD1; j_gene: TRBJ2-1; CDR3aa: CASSPLPGQGNNEQFF; CDR3nt: TGTGCCAGCTCACCTCTACCGGGACAGGGGAACAATGAGCAGTTCTTC
v_gene: TRBV25-1; abundance: few; d_gene: TRBD1; j_gene: TRBJ2-6; CDR3aa: CASSEVTGGGVLTF; CDR3nt: TGTGCCAGCAGTGAAGTCACAGGGGGTGGCGTCCTGACTTTC
v_gene: TRBV4-2; abundance: few; d_gene: -; j_gene: TRBJ2-5; CDR3aa: CASSQDRRQGVETQYF; CDR3nt: TGTGCCAGCAGCCAAGATAGGCGCCAGGGCGTGGAGACCCAGTACTTC
v_gene: TRBV30; abundance: -; d_gene: -; j_gene: TRBJ2-6; CDR3aa: CAWSTGANVLTF; CDR3nt: TGTGCCTGGAGCACTGGGGCCAACGTCCTGACTTTC